The entry that follows covers one TCR beta chain sequence. Its antigen is still unknown. Base qualities are not provided; no much larger clone lies one nucleotide away. The sample comes from a study of T cell responses to AZD1222 COVID-19 vaccine (dated by TCRdb to about 2021). Background for the entire study: AZD1222 recipients whose second dose came at about 4 weeks and those whose second dose came at about 12 weeks were combined into one group, since spike-specific TCR depth and breadth did not differ between the two schedules. Enrollment into the trials was organized by age into subgroups of 18-55, 56-69 and 70-plus years, and those subgroups contained around 150, 28 and 57 TCR-sequenced participants, respectively. A total of 233 trial participants underwent TCR sequencing, of whom 207 received two doses of AZD1222 and some 25 received two doses of the MenACWY control vaccine. The study at large found these results: The 56-69-year group was small, and its depth increase did not reach significance, likely because of low power. Participants were mostly white British and included more females than males, and it was suggested by the authors that clonal diversity may have been underestimated. Conclusions about previously exposed vaccinees are limited, since just a handful of AZD1222 recipients were seropositive for SARS-CoV-2 at baseline. No day 14 peak-response samples were available, so repertoires were characterized only after the peak T cell response. CD4 TCRs associated with the vaccine covered the entire spike protein, and the dominant responses were in regions 160-218 and 743-854. Epitopes outside the regions mutated in the B.1.351 and B.1.1.7 variants were reportedly recognized by nearly half of the unique spike-specific TCRs. A significant rise in spike-specific TCR breadth and depth was observed after two AZD1222 doses relative to day 0 and relative to MenACWY recipients.

The time point label, read with the paper, signifies: baseline before first vaccination. The vaccinee samples were drawn from two UK trials, COV001 and COV002, one of which was a single-blind randomized controlled phase 2/3 trial testing AZD1222 (ChAdOx1 nCoV-19) in healthy adults. Trial participant PBMC samples were collected at day 0 and day 28 after the second dose for TCRbeta chain sequencing. The CDR3 starts with the cysteine, ends with the phenylalanine, and has 14 residues. Only CDR3 DNA remains: 42 bases, in frame from the first base. The CDR3 regions of human TCRbeta chains were analyzed by immunosequencing. Per the authors' processing: Repertoire TCRs were checked for matches against a reference library of SARS-CoV-2-specific TCRs that had been generated using the MIRA antigen-specificity platform. Breadth was defined as the fraction of unique TCRs that were SARS-CoV-2-associated. Depth was defined as the fraction of total T cells that were SARS-CoV-2-associated. Using the MIRA data, every spike-specific TCR was mapped to the spike region that the TCR reacted to and assigned to either a CD4 or a CD8 class. Log10-transformed breadth and depth values were compared by one-way ANOVA with Sidak's multiple comparisons tests. TCRdb retrieved this table from immuneACCESS and kept in-frame rearrangements only. Not all clones are present; in checked studies, unresolved V genes account for under half, and no reason is known for the remainder. The DNA was the basis for D and trimming; V, J and clone size are from that table. For this sample the table gives more than 150,000 clones, of which approximately 92% were detected only once. The ten most abundant clones make up 10% of the sample.

The receptor's source is an adult in good health. The receptor chain draws on TRBV21-1 and TRBJ1-5. TRBV21-1 is flagged as a pseudogene. The sequencing here drew on peripheral blood, taken on day 0 of AZD1222 vaccination. This receptor carries the CDR3 CASSAPPGDQPQHF. The DNA sequence follows: TGTGCCAGCAGCGCCCCCCCCGGGGATCAGCCCCAGCATTTT.